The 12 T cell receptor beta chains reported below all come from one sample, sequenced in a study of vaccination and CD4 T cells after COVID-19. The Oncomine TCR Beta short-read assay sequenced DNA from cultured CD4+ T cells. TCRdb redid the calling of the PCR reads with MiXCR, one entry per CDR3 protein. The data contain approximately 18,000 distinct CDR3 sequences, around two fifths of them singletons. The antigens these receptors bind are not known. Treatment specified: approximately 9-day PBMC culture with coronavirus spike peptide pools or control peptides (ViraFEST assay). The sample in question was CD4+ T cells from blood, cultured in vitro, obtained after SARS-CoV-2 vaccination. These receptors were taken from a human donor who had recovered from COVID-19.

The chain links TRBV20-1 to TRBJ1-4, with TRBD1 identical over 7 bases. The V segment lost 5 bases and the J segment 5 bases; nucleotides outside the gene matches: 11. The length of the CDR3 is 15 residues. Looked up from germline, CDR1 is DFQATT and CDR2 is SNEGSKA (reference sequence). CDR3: CSAGRQGVLNEKLFF. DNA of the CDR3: TGCAGTGCTGGTAGACAGGGCGTCCTAAATGAAAAACTGTTTTTT.

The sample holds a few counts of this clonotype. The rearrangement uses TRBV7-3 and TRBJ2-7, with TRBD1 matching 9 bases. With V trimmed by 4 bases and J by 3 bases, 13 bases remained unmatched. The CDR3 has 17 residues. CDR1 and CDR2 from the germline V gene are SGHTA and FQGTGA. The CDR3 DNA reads TGTGCCAGCAGCTCCCAATTACAGGGGGCGTCGTTCTACGAGCAGTACTTC. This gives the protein CASSSQLQGASFYEQYF.

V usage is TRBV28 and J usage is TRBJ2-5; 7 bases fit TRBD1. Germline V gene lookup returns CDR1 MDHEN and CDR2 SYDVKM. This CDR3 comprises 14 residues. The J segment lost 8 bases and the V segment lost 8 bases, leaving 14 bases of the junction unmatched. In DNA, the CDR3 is TGTGCCAGCTTCCAGAGGGGGCCGCGGGTAACCCAGTACTTC. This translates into CASFQRGPRVTQYF.

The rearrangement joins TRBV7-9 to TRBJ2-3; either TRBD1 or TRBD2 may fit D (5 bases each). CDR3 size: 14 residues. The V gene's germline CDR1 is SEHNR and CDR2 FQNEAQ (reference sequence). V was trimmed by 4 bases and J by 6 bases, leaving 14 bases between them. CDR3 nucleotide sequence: TGTGCCAGCAGCTACGACTTTTGGGGGGATACGCAGTATTTT. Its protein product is CASSYDFWGDTQYF.

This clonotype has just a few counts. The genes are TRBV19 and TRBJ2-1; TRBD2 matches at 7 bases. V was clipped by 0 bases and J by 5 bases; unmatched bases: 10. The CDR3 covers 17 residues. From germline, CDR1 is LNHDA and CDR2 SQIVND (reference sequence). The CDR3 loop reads CASSIDQAASGNNEQFF. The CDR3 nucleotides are TGTGCCAGTAGTATAGATCAGGCGGCTAGCGGTAACAATGAGCAGTTCTTC.

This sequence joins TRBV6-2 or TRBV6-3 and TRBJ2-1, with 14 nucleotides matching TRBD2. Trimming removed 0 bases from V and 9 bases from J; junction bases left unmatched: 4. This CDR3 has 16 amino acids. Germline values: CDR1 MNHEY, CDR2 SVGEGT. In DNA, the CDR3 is TGTGCCAGCAGTTACTCGCCGGGACTAGCGGGAGTTGAGCAGTTCTTC. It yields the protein CASSYSPGLAGVEQFF.

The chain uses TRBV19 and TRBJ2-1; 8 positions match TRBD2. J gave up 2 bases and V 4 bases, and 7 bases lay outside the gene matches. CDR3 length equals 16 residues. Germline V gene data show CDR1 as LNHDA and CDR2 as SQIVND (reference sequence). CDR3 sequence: CASSTLSGKPYNEQFF. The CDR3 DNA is TGTGCCAGTAGTACCCTTAGCGGGAAACCCTACAATGAGCAGTTCTTC.

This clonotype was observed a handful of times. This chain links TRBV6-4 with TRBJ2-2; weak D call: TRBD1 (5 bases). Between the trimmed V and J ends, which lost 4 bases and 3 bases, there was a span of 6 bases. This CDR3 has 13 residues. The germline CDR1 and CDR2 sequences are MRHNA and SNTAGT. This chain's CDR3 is CASSARDTGELFF. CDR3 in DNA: TGTGCCAGCAGTGCCAGGGACACCGGGGAGCTGTTTTTT.

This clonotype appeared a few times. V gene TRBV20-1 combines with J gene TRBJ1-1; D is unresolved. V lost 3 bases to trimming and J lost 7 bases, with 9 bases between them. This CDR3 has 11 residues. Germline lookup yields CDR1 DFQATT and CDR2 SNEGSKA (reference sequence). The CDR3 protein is CSARLWVEAFF. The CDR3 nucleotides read TGCAGTGCTAGGCTCTGGGTTGAAGCTTTCTTT.

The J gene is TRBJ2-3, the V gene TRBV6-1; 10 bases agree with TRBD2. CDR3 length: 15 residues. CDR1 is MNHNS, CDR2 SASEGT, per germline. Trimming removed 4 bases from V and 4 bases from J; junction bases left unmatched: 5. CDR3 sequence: CASSAKREGPDTQYF. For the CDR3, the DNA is TGTGCCAGCAGTGCTAAGCGGGAGGGCCCAGATACGCAGTATTTT.

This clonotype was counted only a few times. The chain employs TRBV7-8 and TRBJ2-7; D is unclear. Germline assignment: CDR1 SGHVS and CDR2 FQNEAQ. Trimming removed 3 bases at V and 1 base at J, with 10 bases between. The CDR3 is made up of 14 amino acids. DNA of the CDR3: TGTGCCAGCAGCTTTAAAACAGATTCCTACGAGCAGTACTTC. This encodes CASSFKTDSYEQYF.

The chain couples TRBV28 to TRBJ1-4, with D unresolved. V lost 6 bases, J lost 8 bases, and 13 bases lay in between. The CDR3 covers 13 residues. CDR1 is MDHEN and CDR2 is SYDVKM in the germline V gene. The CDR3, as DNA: TGTGCCAGCAGAACATTAGTCAGGGAAAAACTGTTTTTT. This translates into CASRTLVREKLFF.